These T cell receptor beta chains were read from a single sample in a study of blood T cell repertoires in COVID-19. Measured with immunoSEQ multiplex PCR; TCRdb has only the in-frame clones, and not every one. Of 95,000 to 150,000 clones listed, around 76% are singletons. Sample: peripheral blood. These receptors originate from a man in his 70s with acute or convalescent COVID-19. Both conserved end residues are part of each CDR3. D genes are given only for firm matches. Clone size, where shown, is once, few, many, or a class for clones that have expanded.

CDR3 DNA: TGTGCCAGCAGCCGCCAGTCCCTCTATGGCTACACCTTC; CDR3 protein: CASSRQSLYGYTF; clone size: medium-sized; J gene: TRBJ1-2; D gene: .; V gene: TRBV6-2/TRBV6-3
CDR3 DNA: TGTGCCAGCAGCTTGGCCAGGGGTGGCTACACCTTC; CDR3 protein: CASSLARGGYTF; clone size: .; J gene: TRBJ1-2; D gene: .; V gene: TRBV5-6
CDR3 DNA: TGTGCCAGCAGCGAATTTGGGGGGACTAACTATGGCTACACCTTC; CDR3 protein: CASSEFGGTNYGYTF; clone size: .; J gene: TRBJ1-2; D gene: .; V gene: TRBV7-2
CDR3 DNA: TGTGCCAGTAGTGTCCACAGGGGCACTAATGAAAAACTGTTTTTT; CDR3 protein: CASSVHRGTNEKLFF; clone size: few; J gene: TRBJ1-4; D gene: TRBD1; V gene: TRBV19
CDR3 DNA: TGTGCCAGCAGGCATGTGAGGGCGGACACTGAAGCTTTCTTT; CDR3 protein: CASRHVRADTEAFF; clone size: .; J gene: TRBJ1-1; D gene: .; V gene: TRBV6-5
CDR3 DNA: TGCGCCAGCAGCTATTCTAGCACAGATACGCAGTATTTT; CDR3 protein: CASSYSSTDTQYF; clone size: .; J gene: TRBJ2-3; D gene: .; V gene: TRBV5-1
CDR3 DNA: TGTGCCAGCAGCGGACCGGGACAAAAGGTGTCCCTCCACTTT; CDR3 protein: CASSGPGQKVSLHF; clone size: .; J gene: TRBJ1-6; D gene: .; V gene: TRBV9
CDR3 DNA: TGTGCCAGCAGCTTAAATCTGGCAGGGGAGTTGGGAAACACCATATATTTT; CDR3 protein: CASSLNLAGELGNTIYF; clone size: .; J gene: TRBJ1-3; D gene: .; V gene: TRBV7-2
CDR3 DNA: TGTGCCAGCAGCCGCGGGACTAGCGGGCAAGAGACCCAGTACTTC; CDR3 protein: CASSRGTSGQETQYF; clone size: once; J gene: TRBJ2-5; D gene: TRBD2; V gene: TRBV7-8
CDR3 DNA: TGTGCCAGCAGCCCGAGAGGGACAGGAACCTACGAGCAGTACTTC; CDR3 protein: CASSPRGTGTYEQYF; clone size: .; J gene: TRBJ2-7; D gene: .; V gene: TRBV21-1
CDR3 DNA: TGCAGCGGCGACGGGACAGGGGGCATATATACGCAGTATTTT; CDR3 protein: CSGDGTGGIYTQYF; clone size: once; J gene: TRBJ2-3; D gene: TRBD1; V gene: TRBV29-1
CDR3 DNA: TGTGCCAGCAGCGTAGTGGGGGCGTTCGGCTACACCTTC; CDR3 protein: CASSVVGAFGYTF; clone size: .; J gene: TRBJ1-2; D gene: .; V gene: TRBV9
CDR3 DNA: TGTGCCAGCAGCCTAACAGGGGCGGGAAATGAAAAACTGTTTTTT; CDR3 protein: CASSLTGAGNEKLFF; clone size: .; J gene: TRBJ1-4; D gene: TRBD1; V gene: TRBV7-9
CDR3 DNA: TGCGCCAGCAGCCAAGAAGGACTAGCGGGGTCTGGGGCCAACGTCCTGACTTTC; CDR3 protein: CASSQEGLAGSGANVLTF; clone size: .; J gene: TRBJ2-6; D gene: TRBD2; V gene: TRBV4-1
CDR3 DNA: TGTGCCAGCAGCGAACAGGGAAGCAATCAGCCCCAGCATTTT; CDR3 protein: CASSEQGSNQPQHF; clone size: few; J gene: TRBJ1-5; D gene: .; V gene: TRBV5-5
CDR3 DNA: TGTGCCAGCAGCCCCGGGACAGTTTACGAGCAGTACTTC; CDR3 protein: CASSPGTVYEQYF; clone size: .; J gene: TRBJ2-7; D gene: TRBD1; V gene: TRBV7-9
CDR3 DNA: TGCGCCAGCAGCCAAGATGGGGCAGGTAGCAATCAGCCCCAGCATTTT; CDR3 protein: CASSQDGAGSNQPQHF; clone size: .; J gene: TRBJ1-5; D gene: .; V gene: TRBV4-1
CDR3 DNA: TGTGCCAGTAGTATAGGAGGGGAGGGAGATACGCAGTATTTT; CDR3 protein: CASSIGGEGDTQYF; clone size: .; J gene: TRBJ2-3; D gene: TRBD2; V gene: TRBV19
CDR3 DNA: TGTGCCAGCAGTGAACAAGGGCCGAGGGCCTATGGCTACACCTTC; CDR3 protein: CASSEQGPRAYGYTF; clone size: .; J gene: TRBJ1-2; D gene: .; V gene: TRBV25-1
CDR3 DNA: TGTGCCACCACTCCCCAGTGCGGGGGAGAAAACAATGAGCAGTTCTTC; CDR3 protein: CATTPQCGGENNEQFF; clone size: .; J gene: TRBJ2-1; D gene: .; V gene: TRBV21-1
CDR3 DNA: TGCGCCAGCGGATTCCGCGGGGGTTCTGGAAACACCATATATTTT; CDR3 protein: CASGFRGGSGNTIYF; clone size: .; J gene: TRBJ1-3; D gene: .; V gene: TRBV4-3
CDR3 DNA: TGTGCCAGCAGCTTAGTGGCTAGCCGCAATGAGCAGTTCTTC; CDR3 protein: CASSLVASRNEQFF; clone size: .; J gene: TRBJ2-1; D gene: .; V gene: TRBV7-2
CDR3 DNA: TGTGCCAGCAGCTTTAATTCCGGGACAGGGAAAAACACCATATATTTT; CDR3 protein: CASSFNSGTGKNTIYF; clone size: .; J gene: TRBJ1-3; D gene: TRBD1; V gene: TRBV9
CDR3 DNA: TGTGCCAGCAGCCAACCAGGGGAAATCACTGAAGCTTTCTTT; CDR3 protein: CASSQPGEITEAFF; clone size: .; J gene: TRBJ1-1; D gene: .; V gene: TRBV3-1/TRBV3-2
CDR3 DNA: TGTGCCTGGAACCCTGGGCTAGCGGGGGCCCGGGAGCTGTTTTTT; CDR3 protein: CAWNPGLAGARELFF; clone size: .; J gene: TRBJ2-2; D gene: TRBD2; V gene: TRBV30
CDR3 DNA: TGCAGCGTTGTACCCAGCGGGGGCACAGATACGCAGTATTTT; CDR3 protein: CSVVPSGGTDTQYF; clone size: once; J gene: TRBJ2-3; D gene: TRBD2; V gene: TRBV29-1
CDR3 DNA: TGTGCCAGCAGTTTAGTGGAGAGTGAGCAGTTCTTC; CDR3 protein: CASSLVESEQFF; clone size: once; J gene: TRBJ2-1; D gene: .; V gene: TRBV12-3/TRBV12-4